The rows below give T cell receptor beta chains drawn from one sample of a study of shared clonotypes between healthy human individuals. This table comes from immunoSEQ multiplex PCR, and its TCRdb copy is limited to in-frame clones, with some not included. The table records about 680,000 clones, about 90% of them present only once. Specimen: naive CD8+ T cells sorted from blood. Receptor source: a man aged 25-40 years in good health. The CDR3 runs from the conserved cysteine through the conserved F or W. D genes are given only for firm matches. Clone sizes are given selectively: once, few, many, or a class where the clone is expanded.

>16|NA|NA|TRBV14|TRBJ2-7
CASSPIGTGPTYEQYF
TGTGCCAGCAGCCCCATAGGTACAGGGCCCACCTACGAGCAGTACTTC
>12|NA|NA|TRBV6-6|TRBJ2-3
CASSYSLDTQYF
TGTGCCAGCAGTTACTCCCTAGATACGCAGTATTTT
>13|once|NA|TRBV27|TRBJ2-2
CASSRQLTGELFF
TGTGCCAGCAGCCGACAGCTTACCGGGGAGCTGTTTTTT
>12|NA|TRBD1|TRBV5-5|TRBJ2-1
CATGQGAYEQFF
TGTGCCACCGGACAGGGGGCCTATGAGCAGTTCTTC
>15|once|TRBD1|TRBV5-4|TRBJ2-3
CASSLTGDGTDTQYF
TGTGCCAGCAGCTTGACAGGGGATGGAACAGATACGCAGTATTTT
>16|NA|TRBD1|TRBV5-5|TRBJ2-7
CASSFRQWDSSYEQYF
TGTGCCAGCAGCTTTAGGCAGTGGGACAGCTCGTACGAGCAGTACTTC
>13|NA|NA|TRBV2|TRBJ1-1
CATPSGSNTEAFF
TGTGCCACCCCGTCGGGGTCGAACACTGAAGCTTTCTTT
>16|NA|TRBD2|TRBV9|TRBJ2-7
CASSKGTSGRVDEQYF
TGTGCCAGCAGCAAAGGGACTAGCGGGAGGGTTGACGAGCAGTACTTC
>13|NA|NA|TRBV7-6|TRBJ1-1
CASTRGSGNEAFF
TGTGCCAGCACCCGGGGGTCTGGCAATGAAGCTTTCTTT
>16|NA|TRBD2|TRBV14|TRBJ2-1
CASSQDRTSFYNEQFF
TGTGCCAGCAGCCAAGATCGGACTAGCTTTTACAATGAGCAGTTCTTC
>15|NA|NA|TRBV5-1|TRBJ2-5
CASSLGRQAQETQYF
TGCGCCAGCAGCCTGGGGAGGCAGGCCCAAGAGACCCAGTACTTC
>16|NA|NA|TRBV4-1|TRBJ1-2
CASSQDRGTKGYGYTF
TGCGCCAGCAGCCAAGATCGCGGGACAAAAGGGTATGGCTACACCTTC
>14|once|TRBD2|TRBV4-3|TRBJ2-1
CASSPSGSGNEQFF
TGCGCCAGCAGCCCTAGCGGGAGTGGTAATGAGCAGTTCTTC
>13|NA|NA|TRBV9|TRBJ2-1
CASSVGSYNEQFF
TGTGCCAGCAGCGTCGGCTCCTACAATGAGCAGTTCTTC
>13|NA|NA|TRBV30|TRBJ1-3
CAWSVDWGNTIYF
TGTGCCTGGAGTGTGGACTGGGGAAACACCATATATTTT
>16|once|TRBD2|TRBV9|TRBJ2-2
CASSPRTSGNTGELFF
TGTGCCAGCAGCCCCCGGACTAGCGGAAACACCGGGGAGCTGTTTTTT
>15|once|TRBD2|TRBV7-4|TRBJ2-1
CASSLPSGRGNEQFF
TGTGCCAGCAGCTTACCTAGCGGGAGAGGTAATGAGCAGTTCTTC
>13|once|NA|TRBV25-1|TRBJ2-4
CASVGLAKNIQYF
TGTGCCAGCGTTGGGTTAGCCAAAAACATTCAGTACTTC
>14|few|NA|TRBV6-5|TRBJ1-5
CASSYSNGEQPQHF
TGTGCCAGCAGTTACTCGAACGGGGAGCAGCCCCAGCATTTT
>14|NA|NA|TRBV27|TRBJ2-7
CASSFLGSNYEQYF
TGTGCCAGCAGTTTTCTAGGTTCCAACTACGAGCAGTACTTC
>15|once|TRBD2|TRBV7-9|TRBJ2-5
CASSLWSSGKETQYF
TGTGCCAGCAGCTTATGGTCTAGCGGGAAAGAGACCCAGTACTTC
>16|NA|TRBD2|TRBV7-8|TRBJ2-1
CASSTDYRAGGHEQFF
TGTGCCAGCAGCACCGACTACCGGGCGGGAGGTCATGAGCAGTTCTTC
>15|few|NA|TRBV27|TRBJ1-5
CASSPLTEMDQPQHF
TGTGCCAGCAGTCCCTTGACGGAAATGGATCAGCCCCAGCATTTT
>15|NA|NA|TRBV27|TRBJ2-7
CASSTTKDNLYEQYF
TGTGCCAGCAGTACTACCAAGGACAACCTCTACGAGCAGTACTTC
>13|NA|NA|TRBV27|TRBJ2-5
CASSLYGQETQYF
TGTGCCAGCAGTTTATACGGTCAAGAGACCCAGTACTTC
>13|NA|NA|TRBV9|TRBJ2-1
CASSFPGRNEQFF
TGTGCCAGCAGCTTCCCCGGTCGCAATGAGCAGTTCTTC
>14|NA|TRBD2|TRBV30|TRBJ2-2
CAWVGLAGEAELFF
TGTGCCTGGGTTGGACTAGCGGGAGAGGCGGAGCTGTTTTTT
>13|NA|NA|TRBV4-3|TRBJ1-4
CASSQSGNEKLFF
TGCGCCAGCAGCCAATCCGGTAATGAAAAACTGTTTTTT
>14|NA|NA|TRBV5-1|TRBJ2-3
CASSLELITDTQYF
TGCGCCAGCAGCTTGGAGTTAATCACAGATACGCAGTATTTT
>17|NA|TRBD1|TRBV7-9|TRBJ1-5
CASSSGQGAVSNQPQHF
TGTGCCAGCAGCTCGGGACAGGGGGCTGTGAGCAATCAGCCCCAGCATTTT
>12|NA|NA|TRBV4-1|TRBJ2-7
CASSQDIYEQYF
TGCGCCAGCAGCCAAGATATCTACGAGCAGTACTTC
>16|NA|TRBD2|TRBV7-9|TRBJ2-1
CASSMTSGASYNEQFF
TGTGCCAGCAGCATGACTAGCGGGGCCTCCTACAATGAGCAGTTCTTC
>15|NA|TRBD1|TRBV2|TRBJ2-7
CASSDGGQGTYEQYF
TGTGCCAGCAGTGACGGGGGACAGGGAACCTACGAGCAGTACTTC
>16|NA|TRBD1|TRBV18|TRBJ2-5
CASSRKGTGFPETQYF
TGTGCCAGCTCACGAAAGGGGACAGGGTTTCCAGAGACCCAGTACTTC
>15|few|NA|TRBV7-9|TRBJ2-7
CASSLGTDSSYEQYF
TGTGCCAGCAGCTTGGGGACCGATAGCTCCTACGAGCAGTACTTC
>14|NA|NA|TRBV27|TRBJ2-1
CASSNLRVVDEQFF
TGTGCCAGCAGTAATCTCAGGGTCGTCGATGAGCAGTTCTTC
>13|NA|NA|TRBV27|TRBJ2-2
CASKQFHTGELFF
TGTGCCAGCAAACAGTTTCACACCGGGGAGCTGTTTTTT
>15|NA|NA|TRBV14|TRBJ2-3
CASSQWSTRTDTQYF
TGTGCCAGCAGCCAATGGAGCACGCGCACAGATACGCAGTATTTT
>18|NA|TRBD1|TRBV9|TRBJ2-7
CASSTHPVPDRDPREQYF
TGTGCCAGCAGCACCCACCCCGTTCCGGACAGGGACCCTCGCGAGCAGTACTTC
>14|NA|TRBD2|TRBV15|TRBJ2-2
CATGEGGNTGELFF
TGTGCCACAGGGGAGGGAGGGAACACCGGGGAGCTGTTTTTT
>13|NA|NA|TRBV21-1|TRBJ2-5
CARGPGQQETQYF
TGTGCCAGGGGTCCGGGACAACAAGAGACCCAGTACTTC
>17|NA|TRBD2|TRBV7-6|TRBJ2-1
CASSPSTAGADYNEQFF
TGTGCCAGCAGTCCTTCTACGGCGGGAGCGGACTACAATGAGCAGTTCTTC
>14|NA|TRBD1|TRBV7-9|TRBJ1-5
CASSSDRGNQPQHF
TGTGCCAGCAGTTCGGACAGGGGCAATCAGCCCCAGCATTTT
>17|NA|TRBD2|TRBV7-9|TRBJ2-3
CASSQLGGELVGDTQYF
TGTGCCAGCAGCCAACTCGGGGGGGAGTTAGTCGGAGATACGCAGTATTTT
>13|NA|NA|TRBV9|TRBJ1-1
CASSPLRNTEAFF
TGTGCCAGCAGCCCCCTAAGGAACACTGAAGCTTTCTTT
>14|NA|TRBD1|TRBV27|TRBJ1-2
CASTSTGEHYGYTF
TGTGCCAGCACTTCGACAGGGGAGCACTATGGCTACACCTTC
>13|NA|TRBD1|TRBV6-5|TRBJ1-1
CASSQSGTAEAFF
TGTGCCAGCAGCCAATCAGGGACAGCTGAAGCTTTCTTT
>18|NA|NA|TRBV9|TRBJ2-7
CASSVEAWGNRTSYEQYF
TGTGCCAGCAGCGTAGAAGCCTGGGGGAACAGGACGTCCTACGAGCAGTACTTC
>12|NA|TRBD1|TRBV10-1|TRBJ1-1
CASSRQGTEAFF
TGCGCCAGCAGTCGACAGGGAACTGAAGCTTTCTTT
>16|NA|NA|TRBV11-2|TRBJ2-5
CASSHSFRGSFETQYF
TGTGCCAGCAGCCACTCGTTTCGGGGGTCTTTTGAGACCCAGTACTTC
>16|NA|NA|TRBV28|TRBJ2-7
CASSLPRLVREYEQYF
TGTGCCAGCAGTTTACCTAGACTAGTGCGTGAGTACGAGCAGTACTTC
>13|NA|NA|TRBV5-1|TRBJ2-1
CASRTDSYNEQFF
TGCGCCAGCAGAACGGACAGCTACAATGAGCAGTTCTTC
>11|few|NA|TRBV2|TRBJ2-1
CAMKDRNEQFF
TGTGCCATGAAAGATCGCAATGAGCAGTTCTTC
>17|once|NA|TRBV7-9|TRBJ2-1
CASSSSLGGGSYNEQFF
TGTGCCAGCAGCTCCTCCCTGGGAGGGGGCTCCTACAATGAGCAGTTCTTC
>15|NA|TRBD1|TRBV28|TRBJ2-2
CASSITGVNTGELFF
TGTGCCAGCAGTATTACAGGGGTAAACACCGGGGAGCTGTTTTTT
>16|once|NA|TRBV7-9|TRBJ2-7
CASSFSRQGGSYEQYF
TGTGCCAGCAGCTTCTCCAGACAGGGAGGGTCCTACGAGCAGTACTTC
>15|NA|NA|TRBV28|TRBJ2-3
CASSVGSDSTDTQYF
TGTGCCAGCAGTGTCGGGAGTGATAGCACAGATACGCAGTATTTT
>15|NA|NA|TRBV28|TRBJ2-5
CASSQKPDKPWTQYF
TGTGCCAGCAGTCAAAAACCGGACAAACCCTGGACCCAGTACTTC
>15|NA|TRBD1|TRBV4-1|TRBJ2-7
CASSPTTGGGYEQYF
TGCGCCAGCAGCCCTACGACAGGGGGGGGGTACGAGCAGTACTTC